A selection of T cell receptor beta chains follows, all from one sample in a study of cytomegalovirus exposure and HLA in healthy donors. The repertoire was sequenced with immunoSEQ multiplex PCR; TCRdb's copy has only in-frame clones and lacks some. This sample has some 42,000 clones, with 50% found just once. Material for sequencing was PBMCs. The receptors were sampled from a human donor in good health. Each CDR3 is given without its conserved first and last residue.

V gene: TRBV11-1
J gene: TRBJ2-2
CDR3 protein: ASSLRQGTGELF

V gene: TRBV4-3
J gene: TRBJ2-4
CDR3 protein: ASSLRQGNIQY

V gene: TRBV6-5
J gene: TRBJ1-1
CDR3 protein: ASNPWAGNTEAF

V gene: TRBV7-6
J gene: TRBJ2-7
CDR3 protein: ASSPSGSSGAPYEQY

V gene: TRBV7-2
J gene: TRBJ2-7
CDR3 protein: ASSSDTVEVEQY

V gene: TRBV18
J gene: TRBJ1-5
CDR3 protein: ASSMSQGFNQPQH

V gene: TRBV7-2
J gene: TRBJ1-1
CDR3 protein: ASSRQGVNTEAF

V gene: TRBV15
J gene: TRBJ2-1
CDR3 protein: ATSSDRAYNEQF

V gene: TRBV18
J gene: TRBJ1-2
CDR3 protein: ASSPQGANYGYT

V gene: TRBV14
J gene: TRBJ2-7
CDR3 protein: ASSRRDLPYEQY

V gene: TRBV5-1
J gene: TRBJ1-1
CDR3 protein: ASSLPGTEAF

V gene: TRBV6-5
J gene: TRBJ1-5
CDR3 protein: ASSPRTDNQPQH

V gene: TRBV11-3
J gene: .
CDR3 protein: ASSSGQSSYEQY

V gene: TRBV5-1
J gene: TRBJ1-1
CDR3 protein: ASSSFLLGGGTEAF

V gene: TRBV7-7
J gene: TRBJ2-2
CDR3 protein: ASATSTASTGELF

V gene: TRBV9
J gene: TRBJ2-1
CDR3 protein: ASSERSAVLYNEQF

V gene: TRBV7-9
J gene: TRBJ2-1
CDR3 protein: ASSLNSGRRNEQF

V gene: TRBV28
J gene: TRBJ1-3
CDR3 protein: ASSTLVLSSGNTIY

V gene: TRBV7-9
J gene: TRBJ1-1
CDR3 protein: ASSLEAGRNHLDTEAF

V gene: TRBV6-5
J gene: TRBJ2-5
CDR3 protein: ASSYIAGGGETQY

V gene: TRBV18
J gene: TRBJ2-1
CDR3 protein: ASSPIQLAGYNEQF

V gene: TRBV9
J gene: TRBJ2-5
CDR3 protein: ASSSLAGGHGTQY

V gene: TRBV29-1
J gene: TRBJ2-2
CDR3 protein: SVLSGTQIGELF

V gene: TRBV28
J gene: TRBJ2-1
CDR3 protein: ASSSSSGRGSYNEQF

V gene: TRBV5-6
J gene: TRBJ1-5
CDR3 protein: ASSFIGSNQPQH

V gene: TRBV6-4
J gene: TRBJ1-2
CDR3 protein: ASSAGGAKGYT

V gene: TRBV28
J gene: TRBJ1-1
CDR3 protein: ASRLRGEAF

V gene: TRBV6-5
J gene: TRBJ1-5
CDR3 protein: ASSYSGQGNQPQH

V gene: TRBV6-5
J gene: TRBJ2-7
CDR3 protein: ASRVTSGGAEQY

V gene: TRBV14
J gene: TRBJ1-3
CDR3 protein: ASSPRTGAGNTIY

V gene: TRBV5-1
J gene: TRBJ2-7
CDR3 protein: ASSLVASGDYEQY

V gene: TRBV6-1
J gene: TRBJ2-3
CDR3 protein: ASSETSGGADTQY

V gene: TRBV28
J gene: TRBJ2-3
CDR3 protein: ASRSPGQGTERYTQY

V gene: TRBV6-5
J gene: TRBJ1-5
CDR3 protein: ASKTGYYSNQPQH

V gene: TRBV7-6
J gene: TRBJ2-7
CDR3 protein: ASSHSDGTVHEQY

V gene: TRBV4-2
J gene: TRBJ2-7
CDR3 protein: ASSPLAGEKGEQY

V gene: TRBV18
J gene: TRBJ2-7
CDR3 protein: ASALGGAYEQY